This is a list of T cell receptor beta chains from one sample in a study of T-cell reconstitution after alpha-beta-depleted transplantation in children. From the PCR reads, TCRdb called clonotypes with MiXCR, one entry per CDR3 protein. The sample includes more than 90,000 distinct CDR3 sequences, roughly 8.3% of them seen just once. Sequencing was performed on PBMCs from the stem cell graft donor, taken from the stem cell graft. The receptors were gathered from a human donor who donated a stem cell graft to a child with congenital amegakaryocytic thrombocytopenia. The CDR3 runs from the conserved cysteine through the conserved F or W. D genes are given only for firm matches. Clone size is stated in some rows and not others, as once, few, many or a class when expanded.

D: NA; size: many; length: 18; J: TRBJ1-1; V: TRBV5-1; CDR3: CASSLWFPRGLSNTEAFF; DNA: TGCGCCAGCAGCTTGTGGTTTCCCCGGGGGCTTTCGAACACTGAAGCTTTCTTT
D: TRBD2; size: many; length: 15; J: TRBJ2-1; V: TRBV7-6; CDR3: CASSYTSGDYNEQFF; DNA: TGTGCCAGCAGCTACACTAGCGGAGACTACAATGAGCAGTTCTTC
D: NA; size: many; length: 14; J: TRBJ1-2; V: TRBV6-2/TRBV6-3; CDR3: CASSPTTANYGYTF; DNA: TGTGCCAGCAGCCCCACGACAGCTAACTATGGCTACACCTTC
D: NA; size: many; length: 13; J: TRBJ1-1; V: TRBV10-2; CDR3: CASSRAENTEAFF; DNA: TGCGCCAGCAGCAGGGCGGAGAACACTGAAGCTTTCTTT
D: TRBD2; size: many; length: 16; J: TRBJ2-7; V: TRBV6-5; CDR3: CASSYSIGEGTYEQYF; DNA: TGTGCCAGCAGTTACTCGATAGGGGAGGGAACCTACGAGCAGTACTTC
D: NA; size: NA; length: 13; J: TRBJ2-3; V: TRBV3-1; CDR3: CASSHVATDTQYF; DNA: TGTGCCAGCAGCCATGTAGCTACAGATACGCAGTATTTT
D: TRBD1; size: many; length: 12; J: TRBJ1-4; V: TRBV6-5; CDR3: CASSEDRGKLFF; DNA: TGTGCCAGCAGTGAGGACAGGGGAAAACTGTTTTTT
D: NA; size: many; length: 14; J: TRBJ2-1; V: TRBV5-1; CDR3: CASSAGTYYNEQFF; DNA: TGCGCCAGCAGCGCGGGGACCTACTACAATGAGCAGTTCTTC
D: TRBD1; size: many; length: 13; J: TRBJ1-1; V: TRBV5-1; CDR3: CASSDRVGTEAFF; DNA: TGCGCCAGCAGCGACAGGGTGGGCACTGAAGCTTTCTTT
D: TRBD2; size: NA; length: 14; J: TRBJ2-1; V: TRBV4-2; CDR3: CASSPGPGGNEQFF; DNA: TGTGCCAGCAGCCCCGGGCCGGGGGGCAATGAGCAGTTCTTC
D: TRBD1; size: many; length: 14; J: TRBJ2-1; V: TRBV3-1; CDR3: CASSLKTGLREQFF; DNA: TGTGCCAGCAGCCTTAAGACAGGGTTACGGGAGCAGTTCTTC
D: TRBD2; size: many; length: 15; J: TRBJ2-7; V: TRBV6-1; CDR3: CASSRLAGGRDEQYF; DNA: TGTGCCAGCAGCCGGCTAGCGGGAGGTCGGGACGAGCAGTACTTC
D: NA; size: many; length: 15; J: TRBJ2-5; V: TRBV5-6; CDR3: CASSYNRDWQETQYF; DNA: TGTGCCAGCAGCTATAACAGGGATTGGCAAGAGACCCAGTACTTC
D: NA; size: many; length: 15; J: TRBJ1-1; V: TRBV15; CDR3: CATSKDVGGGTEAFF; DNA: TGTGCCACCAGCAAAGACGTCGGGGGGGGCACTGAAGCTTTCTTT
D: TRBD1; size: many; length: 16; J: TRBJ2-2; V: TRBV12-3/TRBV12-4; CDR3: CASSSTGRQITGELFF; DNA: TGTGCCAGCAGTTCGACAGGGCGGCAAATTACCGGGGAGCTGTTTTTT
D: TRBD1; size: NA; length: 16; J: TRBJ1-2; V: TRBV20-1; CDR3: CSARVDLGQAPGGYTF; DNA: TGCAGTGCTAGAGTAGATTTGGGACAGGCCCCAGGAGGCTACACCTTC
D: TRBD2; size: many; length: 15; J: TRBJ2-2; V: TRBV6-5; CDR3: CASSYQGLAAGELFF; DNA: TGTGCCAGCAGTTACCAGGGACTAGCAGCCGGGGAGCTGTTTTTT
D: NA; size: many; length: 14; J: TRBJ1-1; V: TRBV12-3/TRBV12-4; CDR3: CASSSTGSLTEAFF; DNA: TGTGCCAGCAGTTCAACAGGGAGTTTGACTGAAGCTTTCTTT
D: NA; size: many; length: 16; J: TRBJ1-6; V: TRBV4-2; CDR3: CASSQDGGVQNSPLHF; DNA: TGTGCCAGCAGCCAAGATGGAGGGGTCCAGAATTCACCCCTCCACTTT
D: NA; size: many; length: 14; J: TRBJ2-5; V: TRBV20-1; CDR3: CSAREYSVTGTQYF; DNA: TGCAGTGCTAGAGAGTATAGCGTAACGGGGACCCAGTACTTC
D: NA; size: many; length: 17; J: TRBJ2-1; V: TRBV27; CDR3: CASSFIGGGISYNEQFF; DNA: TGTGCCAGCAGCTTCATTGGGGGTGGGATCTCCTACAATGAGCAGTTCTTC
D: TRBD1; size: many; length: 15; J: TRBJ1-1; V: TRBV7-2; CDR3: CASSPRVGRGGEAFF; DNA: TGTGCCAGCAGCCCCCGAGTTGGCAGGGGGGGTGAAGCTTTCTTT
D: NA; size: many; length: 15; J: TRBJ2-3; V: TRBV28; CDR3: CASSFRDIGTDTQYF; DNA: TGTGCCAGCAGTTTTCGGGACATCGGCACAGATACGCAGTATTTT
D: NA; size: many; length: 14; J: TRBJ2-1; V: TRBV6-5; CDR3: CASNRDSNGNEQFF; DNA: TGTGCCAGCAACCGGGACTCAAATGGGAATGAGCAGTTCTTC
D: NA; size: many; length: 14; J: TRBJ1-3; V: TRBV12-3/TRBV12-4; CDR3: CASSPQGTGNTIYF; DNA: TGTGCCAGCAGTCCCCAGGGGACTGGAAACACCATATATTTT